Following are 30 T cell receptor beta chains from one sample sequenced in a study of blood T cell repertoires in COVID-19. The assay was immunoSEQ multiplex PCR, and TCRdb's table has in-frame clones only and misses some. Among roughly 390,000 clones, 85% were seen once, and the ten largest hold approximately 3.7%. The sample taken for sequencing was peripheral blood. The origin of the receptors is a woman aged 18 to 35 with acute or convalescent COVID-19.

The V call is TRBV2, the J call TRBJ1-6; 7 positions match TRBD1. Germline loops: CDR1 SNHLY, CDR2 FYNNEI. This CDR3 is 15 amino acids long. The trim removed 8 bases at V and 9 bases at J, leaving 13 bases unmatched. CDR3 DNA: TGTGCCAGCGTCCCCCAGACAGGGTTAAGTTCACCCCTCCACTTT. It codes for CASVPQTGLSSPLHF.

The chain recombines TRBV12-5 with TRBJ1-2; the D is unclear. Trimming removed 4 bases from V and 8 bases from J, with 14 bases in between. The CDR3 has 13 amino acids. CDR1 is LGHNT and CDR2 is FRNRAP in the germline V gene. The CDR3 region is CASGSEFVSGYTF. The CDR3 DNA is TGTGCTAGTGGTTCCGAGTTTGTGAGCGGCTACACCTTC.

V and J are TRBV27 and TRBJ1-5; D is ambiguous. CDR3 length: 15 amino acids. Trimming cost V 4 bases and J 6 bases, with 16 bases left between them. CDR1 and CDR2 from the germline V gene are MNHEY and SMNVEV (reference sequence). CDR3 in amino acids: CASSSAREASQPQHF. The CDR3 DNA is TGTGCCAGCAGTTCGGCGCGGGAGGCCAGTCAGCCCCAGCATTTT.

This clone has only a few counts. The V and J genes are TRBV10-1 and TRBJ2-7, with a possible D match to TRBD1 (6 bases). Germline CDR1 reads WNHNN; CDR2 reads SYGVQD (reference sequence). Trimming took 6 bases from V and 3 from J, leaving 6 bases between them. The CDR3 covers 11 residues. The CDR3 is CASRDSYEQYF. CDR3 nucleotides: TGCGCCAGCAGGGACAGCTACGAGCAGTACTTC.

This clone was recorded only once. This chain uses TRBV2 with TRBJ1-3; D call uncertain. Trimming took off 9 bases at V and 0 bases at J, with 9 bases between the two ends. The CDR3 contains 13 residues. Per the germline V gene, CDR1 is SNHLY and CDR2 is FYNNEI. The CDR3 DNA is TGTGCCAGGACGACTTTCTCTGGAAACACCATATATTTT. Translated, it gives CARTTFSGNTIYF.

This clone was counted a single time. The chain couples TRBV6-6 to TRBJ1-4; TRBD1 matches at 11 bases. V lost 1 base, J lost 7 bases, and 2 bases stayed unmatched. There are 15 residues in the CDR3. Germline CDR1 MNHNY, CDR2 SVGAGI (reference sequence). CDR3 amino acids: CASSYWDRGSEKLFF. As DNA, the CDR3 is TGTGCCAGCAGTTACTGGGACAGGGGGAGTGAAAAACTGTTTTTT.

The rearrangement uses TRBV6-6 and TRBJ2-7, with a possible D match to TRBD1 (6 bases). This CDR3 has 13 residues. Trimming removed 6 bases from V and 4 bases from J, with 13 bases in between. Germline lookup yields CDR1 MNHNY and CDR2 SVGAGI (reference sequence). This CDR3 is CASSLQGPYEQYF. The CDR3 coding sequence is TGTGCCAGCAGCCTTCAGGGGCCTTACGAGCAGTACTTC.

This chain links TRBV5-6 with TRBJ1-6; D is undetermined. Per germline, CDR1 SGHDT and CDR2 YYEEEE. The CDR3 totals 14 residues. V lost 1 base, J lost 7 bases, and 9 bases lay in between. CDR3 nucleotide sequence: TGTGCCAGCAGCTTGCCACAGTTAAATTCACCCCTCCACTTT. Amino acid sequence: CASSLPQLNSPLHF.

The chain carries TRBV28 and TRBJ1-5, with D possibly being TRBD1 (6 bases). This CDR3 is built from 15 residues. The V gene lost 2 bases and the J gene lost 1 base, with 9 bases spanning the gap. Germline assignment: CDR1 MDHEN and CDR2 SYDVKM. The CDR3 nucleotides read TGTGCCAGCAGTTTACCAGGGGCGAGCAATCAGCCCCAGCATTTT. Protein: CASSLPGASNQPQHF.

This clone turned up a few times. The chain uses TRBV7-9 and TRBJ2-5; TRBD1 might be the D (6 bases). The CDR3 totals 14 residues. Germline assignment: CDR1 SEHNR and CDR2 FQNEAQ (reference sequence). V was cut by 5 bases and J by 5 bases, with 15 bases left in between. This CDR3 is CASSAPTGRETQYF. As DNA, the CDR3 is TGTGCCAGCAGCGCCCCAACAGGGCGGGAGACCCAGTACTTC.

This chain connects TRBV19 to TRBJ2-1; 7 bases fit TRBD1. The CDR3 has 13 amino acids. CDR1 is LNHDA, CDR2 SQIVND, per germline (reference sequence). J gave up 7 bases and V 6 bases, and 6 bases lay outside the gene matches. CDR3 bases: TGTGCCAGTAGCAAGACAGGGACGAATGAGCAGTTCTTC. This encodes CASSKTGTNEQFF.

CDR3 residues: CASGPGVSYEQYF. Written as DNA, the CDR3 is TGTGCCAGCGGGCCAGGTGTCTCCTACGAGCAGTACTTC. The rearrangement joins TRBV6-5 to TRBJ2-7; no clear D gene. The CDR3 has 13 residues. Trimming shortened V by 8 bases and J by 0 bases, and 11 bases separated the two germline ends. Germline V gene data show CDR1 as MNHEY and CDR2 as SVGAGI.

The chain combines TRBV28 with TRBJ2-5; TRBD2 aligns across 7 bases. This CDR3 is 13 amino acids long. The trim removed 6 bases at V and 5 bases at J, leaving 6 bases unmatched. In germline, CDR1 is MDHEN, CDR2 SYDVKM. The CDR3 DNA reads TGTGCCAGCAGCCTGCGGGGGAGGGAGACCCAGTACTTC. Its translation: CASSLRGRETQYF.

The chain carries TRBV7-3 and TRBJ2-4; 8 nucleotides line up with TRBD1. The CDR3 spans 16 residues. Germline V gene sequence: CDR1 SGHTA, CDR2 FQGTGA. Germline trimming cut 5 bases from V and 3 bases from J; bases unmatched to any gene: 9. For the CDR3, the DNA is TGTGCCAGCAGCACGTGGACAGGGCACGGCAAAAACATTCAGTACTTC. As protein: CASSTWTGHGKNIQYF.

The chain has TRBV1 and TRBJ1-6; the D call in the table, TRBD1, was not verified against the DNA. TRBV1 is given as a pseudogene. There are 15 residues in the CDR3. The CDR3 loop is CTSSQDAAYNSPLHF. CDR3 DNA sequence: TGCACCAGCAGCCAAGACGCAGCCTATAATTCACCCCTCCACTTT.

The chain combines TRBV6-2 or TRBV6-3 with TRBJ2-5, with 8 bases matching TRBD1. The CDR3 has 18 residues. V dropped 6 bases and J dropped 2; count of bases not matched to a gene: 17. From germline, CDR1 is MNHEY and CDR2 SVGEGT. The CDR3 spells CASSPGLDAGTGQETQYF. DNA of the CDR3: TGTGCCAGCAGCCCTGGGTTGGATGCCGGGACAGGACAAGAGACCCAGTACTTC.

The chain links TRBV24-1 to TRBJ1-2, with TRBD1 as a possible D gene (5 bases). Per the germline V gene, CDR1 is KGHDR and CDR2 is SFDVKD. The ends were cut back, 9 bases at V and 3 bases at J, with 13 bases in the middle. The CDR3 covers 13 residues. CDR3 sequence (DNA): TGTGCCACCCGGAGGCGGGGACACTATGGCTACACCTTC. It translates to CATRRRGHYGYTF.

The V call is TRBV24-1, the J call TRBJ2-1, with TRBD1 matching 7 bases. The CDR3 totals 15 residues. Trimming took 2 bases from V and 2 from J; bases not matched to a gene: 2. CDR1 is KGHDR, CDR2 SFDVKD, per germline. CDR3 amino acids: CATSDSGQTYNEQFF. CDR3 bases: TGTGCCACCAGTGATTCGGGACAGACCTACAATGAGCAGTTCTTC.

This clone was detected a few times. The DNA of the CDR3 is TGTGCCACCAGCAGAGACTCGAACACAGGGGTTGGCAATCAGCCCCAGCATTTT. The encoded protein is CATSRDSNTGVGNQPQHF. This chain links TRBV15 with TRBJ1-5; 7 bases map to TRBD1. Germline V gene lookup returns CDR1 LNHNV and CDR2 YYDKDF (reference sequence). Trimming cost V 0 bases and J 2 bases; bases outside gene matches: 10. This CDR3 region has 18 residues.

The V and J genes are TRBV6-5 and TRBJ1-1; D may be TRBD1 (5 bases). CDR1 is MNHEY, CDR2 SVGAGI, per germline. The CDR3 totals 13 residues. V was trimmed by 5 bases and J by 4 bases, leaving 11 bases between them. The DNA of the CDR3 is TGTGCCAGCAGTCTTTGGGGGGGCACTGAAGCTTTCTTT. Residues: CASSLWGGTEAFF.

The chain employs TRBV4-1 and TRBJ1-4, with a weak D call TRBD1 (6 bases). This CDR3 has 14 amino acids. Germline loops: CDR1 MGHRA, CDR2 YSYEKL. Trimming shortened V by 4 bases and J by 5 bases, and 11 bases separated the two germline ends. The CDR3 DNA follows: TGCGCCAGCAGCCCGGACAGTTTGAATGAAAAACTGTTTTTT. It codes for CASSPDSLNEKLFF.

The gene calls are TRBV5-1 and TRBJ2-5; 10 bases fit TRBD2. This CDR3 spans 16 amino acids. V was pared by 0 bases and J by 1 base, with 3 bases of the junction left unmatched. Germline CDR1 is SGHRS and CDR2 is YFSETQ. CDR3 amino acids: CASSLGSGGAQETQYF. The CDR3 nucleotides are TGCGCCAGCAGCTTGGGCAGCGGGGGGGCCCAAGAGACCCAGTACTTC. Full variable domain (rest looked up from reference TRBV5-1 and TRBJ2-5): KAGVTQTPRYLIKTRGQQVTLSCSPISGHRSVSWYQQTPGQGLQFLFEYFSETQRNKGNFPGRFSGRQFSNSRSEMNVSTLELGDSALYLCASSLGSGGAQETQYFGPGTRLLVL.

This rearrangement joins TRBV4-1 to TRBJ2-1, with TRBD1 identical over 7 bases. CDR3 size: 16 residues. Germline CDR1 and CDR2: MGHRA and YSYEKL. V shed 4 bases and J 6 bases; nucleotides not matched to a gene: 12. CDR3 loop: CASSLSWTGSGNEQFF. In nucleotides, the CDR3 is TGCGCCAGCAGCCTTTCTTGGACAGGCTCGGGCAATGAGCAGTTCTTC.

This sequence joins TRBV19 and TRBJ2-1; 8 nucleotides align to TRBD2. The germline V gene has CDR1 LNHDA and CDR2 SQIVND (reference sequence). Trimming removed 6 bases from V and 7 bases from J; junction bases left unmatched: 11. The CDR3 runs to 15 residues. CDR3 protein: CASRDIAGKANEQFF. CDR3 nucleotides: TGTGCCAGTAGGGATATAGCGGGAAAGGCGAATGAGCAGTTCTTC.

The chain has TRBV5-8 and TRBJ1-4; 10 bases agree with TRBD1. This CDR3 has 16 amino acids. Unmatched junction bases numbered 7, after V lost 4 bases and J lost 4 bases. CDR1 SGHTS and CDR2 YDEGEE come from the germline V gene. The CDR3 reads CASSAGQGFGNEKLFF. In DNA form, the CDR3 reads TGTGCCAGCAGCGCGGGACAGGGGTTCGGTAATGAAAAACTGTTTTTT.

The CDR3, as DNA: TGTGCCAGCAGTGAAACAACAGGGGACTATGGCTACACCTTC. This sequence encodes CASSETTGDYGYTF. The chain couples TRBV9 to TRBJ1-2, with 7 bases aligning to TRBD1. The ends lost 5 bases at V and 3 bases at J; junction bases unmatched: 7. CDR1 and CDR2 (germline): SGDLS, YYNGEE. The CDR3 totals 14 residues.

This chain connects TRBV21-1 to TRBJ1-5. TRBV21-1 counts as a pseudogene. The CDR3 is 16 amino acids. For the CDR3, the DNA is TGTGCCAGCACCTCCGGTTGTCGGGGATGGAATCAGCCCCAGCATTTT. It specifies CASTSGCRGWNQPQHF.

The chain is built from TRBV2 and TRBJ2-1; D remains unclear. This CDR3 contains 13 residues. V was trimmed by 6 bases and J by 4 bases, leaving 10 bases between them. Germline CDR1 reads SNHLY; CDR2 reads FYNNEI. The CDR3 DNA reads as TGTGCCAGCAGAGGCGGAAGATACAATGAGCAGTTCTTC. It is translated as CASRGGRYNEQFF.

The chain joins TRBV30 to TRBJ1-6, with D perhaps matching TRBD1 (5 bases). V lost 0 bases to trimming and J lost 9 bases, with 12 bases between them. This CDR3 spans 14 amino acids. Germline lookup yields CDR1 GTSNPN and CDR2 SVGIG (reference sequence). CDR3 in DNA: TGTGCCTGGAGTGTAGGGGTTGTGACTTCACCCCTCCACTTT. It translates to CAWSVGVVTSPLHF.

This clone turned up a few times. Other nucleotide sequences from this sample produce the same CDR3. The chain links TRBV19 to TRBJ2-7; perhaps TRBD1 as D (6 bases). The germline CDR1 and CDR2 sequences are LNHDA and SQIVND (reference sequence). V was pared by 1 base and J by 0 bases, with 7 bases between. This CDR3 has 14 residues. The CDR3 is CASSIGGGSYEQYF. CDR3 DNA sequence: TGTGCCAGTAGTATAGGAGGGGGCTCCTACGAGCAGTACTTC. Full variable domain (rest looked up from reference TRBV19 and TRBJ2-7): DGGITQSPKYLFRKEGQNVTLSCEQNLNHDAMYWYRQDPGQGLRLIYYSQIVNDFQKGDIAEGYSVSREKKESFPLTVTSAQKNPTAFYLCASSIGGGSYEQYFGPGTRLTVT.